The rows below give T cell receptor beta chains drawn from one sample of a study of blood T cell repertoires in COVID-19. Clones were read by immunoSEQ multiplex PCR, and TCRdb kept only the in-frame ones, dropping some. The top ten clones hold around 6.9% of a sample with about 240,000 clones, about nine tenths of them seen once. The sample comprised peripheral blood. The receptor source for this set is a man in his sixties who had recovered from COVID-19. CDR3s include the opening cysteine and the closing phenylalanine or tryptophan. Each record gives: J gene, D gene, clone size, V gene, CDR3 DNA, CDR3 protein. A D gene is named only where the DNA matches it firmly. Some rows have no size entry. The others give once, few or many, or a class for an expanded clone.

TRBJ2-1 | NA | many | TRBV5-4 | TGTGCCAGCAGCTTGGGACAGGCGGATGAGCAGTTCTTC | CASSLGQADEQFF
TRBJ2-3 | NA | many | TRBV5-6 | TGTGCCAGCAGCTTGGTTGGCGGGGGACACACAGATACGCAGTATTTT | CASSLVGGGHTDTQYF
TRBJ1-1 | NA | NA | TRBV5-1 | TGCGCCAGCAGCTTGGTGGCAGATCGCACTGAAGCTTTCTTT | CASSLVADRTEAFF
TRBJ1-4 | TRBD1 | once | TRBV6-2/TRBV6-3 | TGTGCCAGCAGTTACTCGGGACAGGGGTACGAAAAACTGTTTTTT | CASSYSGQGYEKLFF
TRBJ2-2 | NA | NA | TRBV12-2 | TGTGCAAGTCGCTTAGCGTTTACTAGCGGGGGGCTGAACACCGGGGAGCTGTTTTTT | CASRLAFTSGGLNTGELFF
TRBJ1-1 | TRBD1 | NA | TRBV5-1 | TGCGCCAGCAGCTCTAATATAGGACAGGGTACTGAAGCTTTCTTT | CASSSNIGQGTEAFF
TRBJ2-7 | NA | NA | TRBV5-5 | TGTGCCAGCAGCCGGGTTCTAGCAACCTACGAGCAGTACTTC | CASSRVLATYEQYF
TRBJ2-3 | TRBD1 | few | TRBV5-1 | TGCGCCAGCAAGACAGGGGGTACAGATACGCAGTATTTT | CASKTGGTDTQYF
TRBJ2-7 | TRBD2 | NA | TRBV7-2 | TGTGCCAGCAGCTTAGAACTAGCGGGGGGGATCGAGCAGTACTTC | CASSLELAGGIEQYF
TRBJ1-5 | NA | NA | TRBV6-1 | TGTGCCAGCAGTGACAGGGAGGTGACGCTCCAGCATTTT | CASSDREVTLQHF
TRBJ2-7 | NA | NA | TRBV14 | TGTGCCAGCAGTCAATCCAGGGGCTACGAGCAGTACTTC | CASSQSRGYEQYF
TRBJ2-5 | NA | NA | TRBV19 | TGTGCCAGTAGCCTTCAAGGAGGAGGGCAAGAGACCCAGTACTTC | CASSLQGGGQETQYF
TRBJ2-3 | TRBD2 | few | TRBV9 | TGTGCCAGCAGCGTAGGAGGGACTAGCGGGGGGAGCACAGATACGCAGTATTTT | CASSVGGTSGGSTDTQYF
TRBJ2-5 | TRBD1 | NA | TRBV5-1 | TGCGCCAGCAGGGCCGGGACAGGGGGCGCGGAGACCCAGTACTTC | CASRAGTGGAETQYF
TRBJ1-3 | NA | NA | TRBV5-1 | TGCGCCAGCAGCTCTGAGGGAAACACCATATATTTT | CASSSEGNTIYF
TRBJ2-2 | NA | once | TRBV5-1 | TGCGCCAGCGCGGGGCTTGTGAACACCGGGGAGCTGTTTTTT | CASAGLVNTGELFF
TRBJ2-3 | TRBD1 | NA | TRBV6-5 | TGTGCCAGCCGAGTGACAGGGGGTTACCCAGATACGCAGTATTTT | CASRVTGGYPDTQYF
TRBJ2-5 | NA | NA | TRBV4-2 | TGTGCCAGCAGCCAAGGCACCAGTATTGAGACCCAGTACTTC | CASSQGTSIETQYF
TRBJ2-1 | TRBD2 | NA | TRBV25-1 | TGTGCCAGCAGTGAAGAGCGGGGGGGAGCCGACAATGAGCAGTTCTTC | CASSEERGGADNEQFF
TRBJ2-3 | TRBD2 | NA | TRBV4-2 | TGTGCCAGCAGCCTTAAAATTAGCGGGGGACCTACTACAGATACGCAGTATTTT | CASSLKISGGPTTDTQYF
TRBJ2-1 | NA | NA | TRBV4-2 | TGTGCCAGCAGCCAAGATTCGGACACCTCCTACAATGAGCAGTTCTTC | CASSQDSDTSYNEQFF
TRBJ2-7 | TRBD2 | NA | TRBV27 | TGTGCCAGCAGTCCCATCGGACTAGCGGGGGGGCTTTACGAGCAGTACTTC | CASSPIGLAGGLYEQYF
TRBJ1-2 | NA | NA | TRBV1 | TGCACCAGCAGCCAGAGAAGACAGGGAAGGGGCTACACCTTC | CTSSQRRQGRGYTF
TRBJ2-7 | NA | few | TRBV2 | TGTGCCAGCACGGCAGGTAGCTCCTACGAGCAGTACTTC | CASTAGSSYEQYF
TRBJ1-6 | NA | NA | TRBV7-8 | TGTGCCAGCAGCTTAGATGACAGATCCAATTCACCCCTCCACTTT | CASSLDDRSNSPLHF
TRBJ1-2 | TRBD1 | NA | TRBV5-1 | TGCGCCAGCAGCCCCCTGACGGGAGGGGGCTCAGGCTACACCTTC | CASSPLTGGGSGYTF
TRBJ2-3 | NA | NA | TRBV11-2 | TGTGCCAGCAGCTCAGACTACAGGGCTGTGGATACGCAGTATTTT | CASSSDYRAVDTQYF
TRBJ1-4 | NA | NA | TRBV2 | TGTGCCAGCAGCCAGACGGGTGCAACTAATGAAAAACTGTTTTTT | CASSQTGATNEKLFF
TRBJ1-2 | TRBD1 | NA | TRBV27 | TGTGCCAGCAGCCGGGGACAGCGCAACTATGGCTACACCTTC | CASSRGQRNYGYTF
TRBJ2-2 | NA | NA | TRBV3-1/TRBV3-2 | TGTGCCAGCAGCCGTGGACTACAAGTGCCGGGCGGGGAGCTGTTTTTT | CASSRGLQVPGGELFF
TRBJ2-7 | TRBD1 | NA | TRBV7-2 | TGTGCCAGCAGCTTAGTTTTGGGACAGGGCTCCTACGAGCAGTACTTC | CASSLVLGQGSYEQYF
TRBJ2-5 | NA | NA | TRBV2 | TGTGCCAGCACCGGACATCCCCAAGAGACCCAGTACTTC | CASTGHPQETQYF
TRBJ2-3 | TRBD1 | NA | TRBV3-1/TRBV3-2 | TGTGCCAGCAGTCCCCGGGGACAGGGGGCACATACGCAGTATTTT | CASSPRGQGAHTQYF
TRBJ2-3 | TRBD2 | NA | TRBV9 | TGTGCCAGCAGGGAAAGCGGGGGGGCCGCAGATACGCAGTATTTT | CASRESGGAADTQYF
TRBJ1-3 | NA | NA | TRBV9 | TGTGCCAGCAGCGTGGGGCCTTTAAAAAGCTCTGGAAACACCATATATTTT | CASSVGPLKSSGNTIYF
TRBJ1-4 | NA | NA | TRBV28 | TGTGCCAGCAGTTTGGGACATTTAAGAGGAAAACTGTTTTTT | CASSLGHLRGKLFF
TRBJ1-5 | TRBD1 | few | TRBV6-1 | TGTGCCAGCAGTGAATCCCGGGACAGGGGGCGGGTTCAGCCCCAGCATTTT | CASSESRDRGRVQPQHF
TRBJ1-5 | TRBD1 | NA | TRBV23-1 | TGCGCCAGCAGTCACAACAGGGGTTCGAGCAATCAGCCCCAGCATTTT | CASSHNRGSSNQPQHF
TRBJ1-6 | TRBD1 | NA | TRBV25-1 | TGTGCCAGCAGTGATTCCCCCGGGACAGGGCCTTCACCCCTCCACTTT | CASSDSPGTGPSPLHF
TRBJ1-1 | TRBD1 | NA | TRBV18 | TGTGCCAGCTCACCAATAAAGACAGGGTGGAAGTGGAACACTGAAGCTTTCTTT | CASSPIKTGWKWNTEAFF
TRBJ1-1 | TRBD1 | few | TRBV10-3 | TGTGCCATCAGTTTACAGGGGGGAACTGAAGCTTTCTTT | CAISLQGGTEAFF
TRBJ1-6 | NA | few | TRBV6-5 | TGTGCCAGCAGAAGTTATAGCACCTATAATTCACCCCTCCACTTT | CASRSYSTYNSPLHF
TRBJ2-2 | TRBD1 | NA | TRBV3-1/TRBV3-2 | TGTGCCAGCAGCTACGGGACAGGGGATAACACCGGGGAGCTGTTTTTT | CASSYGTGDNTGELFF
TRBJ2-3 | TRBD1 | NA | TRBV12-5 | TGTGCTAGTGGACCAGACAGGGGGCGCTTGAATTTT | CASGPDRGRLNF
TRBJ2-6 | NA | NA | TRBV19 | TGTGCCAGTAGTAACAGGGAGTCTGGGGCCAACGTCCTGACTTTC | CASSNRESGANVLTF
TRBJ1-4 | TRBD1 | NA | TRBV5-1 | TGCGCCAGCAAAGGGGACAGGGGTGAAAAACTGTTTTTT | CASKGDRGEKLFF
TRBJ2-7 | NA | NA | TRBV4-1 | TGCGCCAGCAGCCAAGAACAGGTAGCCGAGCAGTACTTC | CASSQEQVAEQYF
TRBJ1-4 | NA | NA | TRBV7-9 | TGTGCCAGCAGCTTAGTGATCCTAAGAAATGAAAAACTGTTTTTT | CASSLVILRNEKLFF
TRBJ1-1 | TRBD1 | NA | TRBV28 | TGTGCCAGCAGTTTACGGACAGGGTACACTGAAGCTTTCTTT | CASSLRTGYTEAFF